The 30 T cell receptor beta chains in this list originate from one sample, sequenced in a study of blood T cell repertoires in COVID-19. Sequencing used immunoSEQ multiplex PCR; TCRdb keeps in-frame clones, though not all of them. Of more than 100,000 clones listed, roughly nine tenths are singletons. The sample consisted of peripheral blood. The receptors come from a woman of 80 years or more in a cohort sampled during active COVID-19.

The rearrangement links TRBV4-1 to TRBJ2-7; the D gene is possibly TRBD2 (5 bases). The V end lost 0 bases, the J end lost 6 bases, and 15 bases lay between the germline ends. The CDR3 loop spans 15 amino acids. CDR1 MGHRA and CDR2 YSYEKL come from the germline V gene. CDR3 sequence: CASSQDPASFFEQYF. The CDR3 DNA reads as TGCGCCAGCAGCCAAGATCCAGCTAGCTTTTTCGAGCAGTACTTC.

This chain uses TRBV7-9 with TRBJ1-5, with D tentatively TRBD1 (5 bases). The CDR3 runs 14 residues. The V gene lost 4 bases and the J gene lost 5 bases, with 12 bases spanning the gap. Germline values: CDR1 SEHNR, CDR2 FQNEAQ (reference sequence). In nucleotides, the CDR3 is TGTGCCAGCAGCTCCGGGACTCTCTATCAGCCCCAGCATTTT. Encoded protein: CASSSGTLYQPQHF.

This clone has just one count. CDR3 amino acids: CASSRSTSGTGFEQYF. The CDR3 nucleotides are TGTGCCAGCAGCCGATCGACTAGCGGCACAGGGTTTGAGCAGTACTTC. The V and J genes are TRBV28 and TRBJ2-7; 9 bases align to TRBD2. The CDR3 length is 16 residues. The V gene's germline CDR1 is MDHEN and CDR2 SYDVKM. V was clipped by 6 bases and J by 7 bases; unmatched bases: 16. Looking up the rest from reference TRBV28 and TRBJ2-7 gives the full variable domain: DVKVTQSSRYLVKRTGEKVFLECVQDMDHENMFWYRQDPGLGLRLIYFSYDVKMKEKGDIPEGYSVSREKKERFSLILESASTNQTSMYLCASSRSTSGTGFEQYFGPGTRLTVT.

The chain joins TRBV10-3 to TRBJ1-2; 7 bases fit TRBD1. CDR1 and CDR2 from the germline V gene are ENHRY and SYGVKD. The junction had 4 bases not matched to a gene; V was cut back by 4 bases and J by 2 bases. The CDR3 sequence is 14 residues long. The CDR3 nucleotides are TGTGCCATCAGTGTAGGGGGACAGAACTATGGCTACACCTTC. This codes for CAISVGGQNYGYTF.

This chain links TRBV6-5 with TRBJ2-1; tentatively, D is TRBD2 (6 bases). The CDR3 sequence is 14 residues long. Per germline, CDR1 MNHEY and CDR2 SVGAGI. V was pared by 5 bases and J by 8 bases, with 16 bases between. The DNA for the CDR3 is TGTGCCAGCAGTCTGCACGACTGGAGGGATGAGCAGTTCTTC. Translated: CASSLHDWRDEQFF.

This chain links TRBV2 with TRBJ2-5, with 8 bases matching TRBD2. V shed 10 bases and J 5 bases; nucleotides not matched to a gene: 6. The CDR3 length is 12 residues. Per germline, CDR1 SNHLY and CDR2 FYNNEI. The CDR3: CATSGSGETQYF. In nucleotides, the CDR3 is TGTGCCACCAGCGGGAGTGGGGAGACCCAGTACTTC.

This clone came up a few times. The chain couples TRBV7-2 to TRBJ2-2, with D possibly being TRBD2 (5 bases). Germline values: CDR1 SGHTA, CDR2 FQGNSA. The CDR3 sequence is 13 residues long. V shed 1 base and J shed 7 bases, with 7 bases lying between them. The CDR3 is CASSLDGVGELFF. The CDR3, as DNA: TGTGCCAGCAGCTTAGACGGGGTCGGGGAGCTGTTTTTT.

The chain links TRBV7-9 to TRBJ2-7, with D maybe TRBD1 (6 bases). Trimming pared 8 bases from V and 1 base from J, leaving 15 bases between. CDR3 length equals 14 residues. Germline CDR1 reads SEHNR; CDR2 reads FQNEAQ (reference sequence). CDR3 loop: CASQTPGQSYEQYF. CDR3 nucleotide sequence: TGTGCCAGCCAAACGCCCGGACAGTCCTACGAGCAGTACTTC. Full variable domain (missing parts from reference TRBV7-9 and TRBJ2-7): DTGVSQNPRHKITKRGQNVTFRCDPISEHNRLYWYRQTLGQGPEFLTYFQNEAQLEKSRLLSDRFSAERPKGSFSTLEIQRTEQGDSAMYLCASQTPGQSYEQYFGPGTRLTVT.

V gene TRBV27 combines with J gene TRBJ2-1, with TRBD1 as a possible D gene (5 bases). The germline V and J ends were trimmed by 5 bases and 6 bases, with 17 bases remaining between them. Per the germline V gene, CDR1 is MNHEY and CDR2 is SMNVEV (reference sequence). This CDR3 has 15 amino acids. CDR3 sequence: CASSDWTSVGNEQFF. CDR3 coding DNA: TGTGCCAGCAGTGATTGGACAAGTGTAGGCAATGAGCAGTTCTTC.

This clone has a single count. J is TRBJ1-2 and V is TRBV28; 7 positions agree with TRBD1. Germline CDR1 MDHEN, CDR2 SYDVKM. This CDR3 region has 14 residues. Germline trimming cut 9 bases from V and 2 bases from J; bases unmatched to any gene: 9. The CDR3 bases are TGTGCCAGTTCTCCGGGACAGCGAAACTATGGCTACACCTTC. Translation gives CASSPGQRNYGYTF.

This clone was detected only a few times. The sample holds other DNA sequences that translate to the same CDR3. The J gene is TRBJ2-3, the V gene TRBV11-2; D gene unclear. The V end lost 4 bases, the J end lost 5 bases, and 10 bases lay between the germline ends. Per the germline V gene, CDR1 is SGHAT and CDR2 is FQNNGV. This CDR3 contains 13 residues. CDR3 nucleotide sequence: TGTGCCAGCAGCTCTAGAGGTGGAGATACGCAGTATTTT. It translates to CASSSRGGDTQYF.

For this clone: Its ends do not fully match the called genes, so a read error is possible. V gene TRBV5-4 combines with J gene TRBJ2-2; 7 bases agree with TRBD1. The CDR3 spans 14 residues. Germline CDR1 and CDR2: SGHNT and YYREEE (reference sequence). CDR3: CASSLQGMGRANLF. CDR3 in DNA: TGTGCCAGCAGCCTACAGGGGATGGGAAGGGCTAATCTTTTT.

This chain uses TRBV14 with TRBJ2-1, with D possibly TRBD1 on 7 matching bases. This CDR3 is built from 19 residues. The germline V gene encodes CDR1 SGHDN and CDR2 FVKESK. The V end lost 4 bases, the J end lost 2 bases, and 24 bases lay between the germline ends. The CDR3 nucleotides are TGTGCCAGCAGCCCGCGGGACAGCCCCAGATCGGGCGCCTACAATGAGCAGTTCTTC. This codes for CASSPRDSPRSGAYNEQFF.

V gene TRBV10-3 combines with J gene TRBJ2-2; 8 bases are a match to TRBD1. V lost 6 bases, J lost 7 bases, and 7 bases stayed unmatched. Germline CDR1 ENHRY, CDR2 SYGVKD. The CDR3 covers 14 residues. CDR3: CAISKTGADGELFF. The CDR3 DNA sequence: TGTGCCATCAGCAAGACAGGGGCCGACGGGGAGCTGTTTTTT.

The chain has TRBV3-1 (or the pseudogene TRBV3-2) and TRBJ2-3; 13 bases map to TRBD2. J gave up 6 bases and V 4 bases, and 10 bases lay outside the gene matches. Germline-derived CDR1 and CDR2 are LGHDT and YNNKEL (reference sequence). This CDR3 contains 17 residues. The CDR3: CASSLQRGLAGADTQYF. The CDR3, as DNA: TGTGCCAGCAGCCTCCAGAGAGGACTAGCGGGGGCGGATACGCAGTATTTT.

The V gene is TRBV3-1 (or the pseudogene TRBV3-2), the J gene TRBJ2-5, with D tentatively TRBD2 (5 bases). The V gene's germline CDR1 is LGHDT and CDR2 YNNKEL (reference sequence). The CDR3 is 15 residues long. V was cut by 1 base and J by 5 bases, with 14 bases left in between. This CDR3 reads CASSQGEGEWETQYF. The CDR3 DNA is TGTGCCAGCAGCCAAGGAGAGGGAGAATGGGAGACCCAGTACTTC.

The chain is built from TRBV18 and TRBJ2-6; possible D gene TRBD1, 6 bases. Germline V gene sequence: CDR1 KGHSH, CDR2 LQKENI. V was clipped by 0 bases and J by 4 bases, with 10 bases between them. The CDR3 is 16 amino acids. The CDR3, as DNA: TGTGCCAGCTCACCACCGAGGGGGTCCGGGGCCAACGTCCTGACTTTC. Translation gives CASSPPRGSGANVLTF.

V is TRBV12-3 or TRBV12-4 and J is TRBJ1-1; 9 bases line up with TRBD1. This CDR3 spans 13 amino acids. Trimming removed 6 bases from V and 6 bases from J; junction bases left unmatched: 5. CDR3 protein: CASRGTGYAEAFF. CDR3 DNA: TGTGCCAGCAGAGGGACAGGGTATGCTGAAGCTTTCTTT.

With respect to this clone: Distinct nucleotide sequences in the sample also encode this CDR3. The chain carries TRBV28 and TRBJ2-5; D is ambiguous. Germline CDR1 reads MDHEN; CDR2 reads SYDVKM. V lost 3 bases to trimming and J lost 2 bases, with 4 bases between them. The CDR3 contains 12 residues. CDR3 in amino acids: CASSFLQETQYF. In DNA form, the CDR3 reads TGTGCCAGCAGTTTCTTGCAAGAGACCCAGTACTTC.

The V call is TRBV4-1, the J call TRBJ2-1, with 12 bases matching TRBD2. V lost 8 bases to trimming and J lost 2 bases; unmatched junction nucleotides: 10. The germline V gene encodes CDR1 MGHRA and CDR2 YSYEKL. The CDR3 length is 17 residues. The CDR3 reads CASSTSGRALTYNEQFF. In DNA, the CDR3 is TGCGCCAGCTCGACTAGCGGGAGAGCCCTAACCTACAATGAGCAGTTCTTC.

The rearrangement links TRBV19 to TRBJ1-6; D is perhaps TRBD1 (6 bases). CDR1 LNHDA and CDR2 SQIVND come from the germline V gene (reference sequence). This CDR3 is built from 11 residues. V was clipped by 7 bases and J by 14 bases, with 12 bases between them. The CDR3 sequence: CASTSDRTLHF. In nucleotides, the CDR3 is TGTGCCAGTACCTCGGACAGAACCCTCCACTTT.

The rearrangement uses TRBV24-1 and TRBJ2-1, with TRBD2 matching 12 bases. Unmatched junction bases numbered 0, after V lost 2 bases and J lost 2 bases. The CDR3 contains 16 residues. Germline CDR1 is KGHDR and CDR2 is SFDVKD. CDR3 in DNA: TGTGCCACCAGTGATTCTAGCGGGGGGGCCTACAATGAGCAGTTCTTC. Protein: CATSDSSGGAYNEQFF.

This sequence joins TRBV5-8 and TRBJ2-7; 12 nucleotides line up with TRBD1. Germline assignment: CDR1 SGHTS and CDR2 YDEGEE. V shed 4 bases, J shed 7 bases, and the junction held 6 bases outside the gene matches. The CDR3 covers 14 residues. CDR3 nucleotides: TGTGCCAGCAGCCAGGGACAGGGGGCAGGGGAGCAGTACTTC. As protein: CASSQGQGAGEQYF. The full variable domain, in which reference TRBV5-8 and TRBJ2-7 provide the parts outside the CDR3, is EAGVTQSPTHLIKTRGQQATLRCSPISGHTSVYWYQQALGLGLQFLLWYDEGEERNRGNFPPRFSGRQFPNYSSELNVNALELEDSALYLCASSQGQGAGEQYFGPGTRLTVT.

This chain connects TRBV2 to TRBJ2-5; a weak D match, TRBD1 (5 bases). The CDR3 has 14 amino acids. V was shortened by 5 bases and J by 1 base, with 11 bases between the two germline ends. Germline CDR1 and CDR2: SNHLY and FYNNEI. The CDR3 sequence is CASSTTVFQETQYF. The CDR3 nucleotides read TGTGCCAGCAGTACGACAGTTTTCCAAGAGACCCAGTACTTC.

The chain carries TRBV12-5 and TRBJ2-6; D uncertain. The CDR3 loop spans 14 amino acids. The V and J ends lost 4 bases and 0 bases respectively, with 4 bases between them. Germline CDR1 reads LGHNT; CDR2 reads FRNRAP. Here the CDR3 DNA reads TGTGCTAGTGGTTCGTACTCTGGGGCCAACGTCCTGACTTTC. Translated: CASGSYSGANVLTF.

The V gene is TRBV6-5, the J gene TRBJ2-3; D remains unclear. V was shortened by 4 bases and J by 2 bases, with 10 bases between the two germline ends. Germline CDR1 and CDR2: MNHEY and SVGAGI. The CDR3 loop spans 14 amino acids. The CDR3 coding sequence is TGTGCCAGCAGTTTAACCCCACACACAGATACGCAGTATTTT. Protein: CASSLTPHTDTQYF.

The DNA for the CDR3 is TGTGCCAGCAGTTTTCCGGGACTAGCGGTCAATGAGCAGTTCTTC. The encoded protein is CASSFPGLAVNEQFF. This sequence joins TRBV27 and TRBJ2-1; 11 nucleotides match TRBD2. V dropped 3 bases and J dropped 6; count of bases not matched to a gene: 4. Germline lookup yields CDR1 MNHEY and CDR2 SMNVEV (reference sequence). This CDR3 comprises 15 residues.

A remark on this clone: The sample has other DNA sequences that encode this CDR3 too. The chain has TRBV14 and TRBJ2-7, with 7 bases identical to TRBD1. V lost 4 bases to trimming and J lost 4 bases; unmatched junction nucleotides: 4. This CDR3 comprises 13 residues. CDR1 and CDR2 (germline): SGHDN, FVKESK. CDR3 nucleotides: TGTGCCAGCAGCCGGGACAGCTCTTACGAGCAGTACTTC. This translates into CASSRDSSYEQYF.

The chain has TRBV3-1 (or the pseudogene TRBV3-2) and TRBJ2-2; a weak D match, TRBD1 (6 bases). CDR3 length: 14 amino acids. From germline, CDR1 is LGHDT and CDR2 YNNKEL (reference sequence). V gave up 4 bases and J gave up 5 bases, with 11 bases separating them. The CDR3 is CASSPGQLTGELFF. The CDR3, as DNA: TGTGCCAGCAGCCCGGGACAACTAACCGGGGAGCTGTTTTTT.

J is TRBJ2-1 and V is TRBV19, with 9 nucleotides matching TRBD2. CDR1 and CDR2 (germline): LNHDA, SQIVND (reference sequence). V trimming: 3 bases; J trimming: 7 bases; junction bases outside the gene matches: 7. The CDR3 is made up of 15 amino acids. The CDR3 loop reads CASSITGAGGNEQFF. In DNA, the CDR3 is TGTGCCAGTAGTATTACGGGGGCGGGAGGGAATGAGCAGTTCTTC.